This T cell receptor beta chain came from a study of early T cells in non-severe SARS-CoV-2 infection. Overall study: Sequencing of bulk RNA from unsorted whole blood was done, without chain pairing. The study, taken as a whole, reports: VDJdb matches were skewed toward anti-spike CD8 T cell responses.

CDR1 is SGHTA, CDR2 FQGNSA, per germline. V was shortened by 0 bases and J by 5 bases, with 2 bases between the two germline ends. CDR3 length equals 12 residues. One entry per CDR3 protein results from TCRdb running MiXCR on the 5' RACE reads. The sample includes tens of thousands of distinct CDR3 sequences, 4% to 5% seen only once; the top ten take 15% to 20%. At least ten counts were recorded for this clonotype. Its antigen is undetermined. This TCR was sampled from an adult who was a healthcare worker with PCR-confirmed SARS-CoV-2 infection or an uninfected control (not recorded which). The material sequenced was whole blood. The chain couples TRBV7-2 to TRBJ1-5; D call uncertain. DNA of the CDR3: TGTGCCAGCAGCTTAGCTCATCAGCCCCAGCATTTT. Its protein is CASSLAHQPQHF.